This TCR beta chain was sequenced in a study of blood T cells in healthy people across ages. In germline, CDR1 is SQVTM, CDR2 ANQGSEA. CDR3 length: 13 amino acids. The ends lost 4 bases at V and 3 bases at J; junction bases unmatched: 4. Primed by a sample-barcoded 5' primer and a J-beta primer mix, a second PCR proceeded for 7 to 11 cycles. Each CDR3 protein gets one entry after TCRdb re-called the 5' RACE reads with MiXCR. The top ten clones hold around 18% of a sample with about 1 million distinct CDR3 sequences, 45% of them seen once. The sequenced material came from blood. This receptor was identified in a woman aged 55-69 years in good health. This sequence joins TRBV29-1 and TRBJ2-3; 7 nucleotides line up with TRBD2. The CDR3 bases are TGCAGCGTTGCTACTAGCGAAACAGATACGCAGTATTTT. This codes for CSVATSETDTQYF.